This T cell receptor beta chain was recorded in a study of blood T cells in healthy people across ages. Study-level points and caveats: The percentage of naive T cells correlated strongly with TCR beta diversity.

The CDR3 covers 13 residues. In germline, CDR1 is SGHVS, CDR2 FQNEAQ. Trimming stripped 2 bases from V and 2 bases from J, with 5 bases between. Worth noting for this clonotype: Its matching antigen is unknown.

Together with a sample-barcoded 5' primer, a J-beta primer mix was included in a second PCR lasting roughly 7 to 11 cycles. TCRdb independently ran MiXCR on the 5' RACE reads; one entry per CDR3 protein. The sample records about 1.6 million distinct CDR3 sequences, roughly a third being singletons. The rearrangement joins TRBV7-8 to TRBJ2-3; D not certain. Sequencing used blood. This receptor was identified in a woman in her twenties or thirties in good health. DNA for the CDR3: TGTGCCAGCAGCTTACTGATCACAGATACGCAGTATTTT. Residues: CASSLLITDTQYF.